This entry describes one TCR beta chain. In the source study's methods: From reference gene primer amplification, estimates of nucleated cell counts were derived. Sequencing used immunoSEQ multiplex PCR; TCRdb keeps in-frame clones, though not all of them. Clonal size and the V and J genes are those of that table, whereas D and trimming came from the DNA. The repertoire consists of about 140,000 clones, with roughly 80% occurring once and the leading ten covering under 9.5%. The V segment lost 7 bases and the J segment 1 base; nucleotides outside the gene matches: 9. The CDR3 length is 15 residues. The germline V gene has CDR1 SNHLY and CDR2 FYNNEI. This record belongs to a study of blood T cell repertoires in COVID-19. In the study overall: Material from acute and convalescent COVID-19 was sourced from the United States, Italy and Spain. T cells, B-cell-depleted T cells, or PBMCs supplied cDNA or gDNA.

The receptor was derived from a woman older than 75 in a cohort sampled during active or convalescent COVID-19. The chain couples TRBV2 to TRBJ2-7, with 8 bases that match TRBD1. Sequenced sample: peripheral blood. Written as DNA, the CDR3 is TGTGCCAGCACCCCCGGGACAGGAGTTTCCTACGAGCAGTACTTC. Translating gives CASTPGTGVSYEQYF.